The clone carrying this TCR beta chain showed up just a few times. Its antigen remains unknown. The entry originates in a study of T-cell reconstitution after alpha-beta-depleted transplantation in children. Unique molecular identifiers tagged the TCRbeta library. TCRdb used MiXCR to reprocess the PCR reads, holding one entry per CDR3 protein. The table has about 6,100 distinct CDR3 sequences, 16% seen once. Findings and caveats of the study: There were reportedly several hundred expanded graft clones from which alpha-beta T cells came about two months after transplant.

The CDR3 loop spans 12 amino acids. The V gene's germline CDR1 is SGHRS and CDR2 YFSETQ. V was cut by 5 bases and J by 3 bases, with 7 bases left in between. The specimen was PBMCs, mostly from graft donor cells, collected 60 days after TCRalphabeta/CD19-depleted stem cell transplant. The chain carries TRBV5-1 and TRBJ2-3; D is perhaps TRBD2 (6 bases). The origin of this receptor is a male patient under 18 who had a stem cell transplant for acute myeloid leukemia, so the T cells may come from the graft donor. CDR3 loop: CASRAGTDTQYF. In DNA, the CDR3 is TGCGCCAGCAGGGCGGGGACAGATACGCAGTATTTT.